This passage covers 32 T cell receptor beta chains from one sample sequenced in a study of blood T cell repertoires in COVID-19. The repertoire was sequenced with immunoSEQ multiplex PCR; TCRdb's copy has only in-frame clones and lacks some. The sample lists over 250,000 clones, more than 75% seen once, with about 10% in the top ten. Sequencing was carried out using peripheral blood. The receptor source for this set is a man in his forties or fifties who had recovered from COVID-19.

The chain carries TRBV18 and TRBJ2-1; 11 bases agree with TRBD2. The CDR3 consists of 17 residues. CDR1 and CDR2 (germline): KGHSH, LQKENI. V dropped 1 base and J dropped 4; count of bases not matched to a gene: 6. The CDR3 nucleotides read TGTGCCAGCTCACCACGACTAGCGGGACCATTTTACAATGAGCAGTTCTTC. Its protein is CASSPRLAGPFYNEQFF.

The chain joins TRBV6-6 to TRBJ2-5; 8 positions agree with TRBD1. This CDR3 spans 15 amino acids. The V gene's germline CDR1 is MNHNY and CDR2 SVGAGI (reference sequence). V trimming: 2 bases; J trimming: 5 bases; junction bases outside the gene matches: 7. CDR3: CASSYLRTGRETQYF. DNA of the CDR3: TGTGCCAGCAGTTACCTACGGACAGGGCGGGAGACCCAGTACTTC.

The chain uses TRBV7-6 and TRBJ2-1, with 8 bases that match TRBD2. This CDR3 has 15 residues. Germline V gene lookup returns CDR1 SGHVS and CDR2 FNYEAQ. With V trimmed by 1 base and J by 8 bases, 7 bases remained unmatched. This CDR3 reads CASSLEGTRGHEQFF. The CDR3 nucleotides are TGTGCCAGCAGCTTAGAGGGGACTAGGGGCCATGAGCAGTTCTTC.

The rearrangement joins TRBV11-3 to TRBJ2-7; TRBD1 matches at 7 bases. Trimming removed 5 bases from V and 3 bases from J; junction bases left unmatched: 4. This CDR3 spans 13 amino acids. The germline CDR1 and CDR2 sequences are SGHNT and YENEEA. The CDR3 spells CASSLRTGYEQYF. CDR3 DNA sequence: TGTGCCAGCAGCCTCCGGACAGGCTACGAGCAGTACTTC.

The V call is TRBV19, the J call TRBJ1-2; TRBD1 might be the D (5 bases). This CDR3 region has 13 residues. V dropped 7 bases and J dropped 2 bases, with 11 bases sitting between them. Germline lookup yields CDR1 LNHDA and CDR2 SQIVND (reference sequence). The CDR3 DNA reads TGTGCCAGTAAGGTGCAGGGAAACTATGGCTACACCTTC. Amino acid sequence: CASKVQGNYGYTF.

The V call is TRBV6-4, the J call TRBJ2-5; TRBD1 aligns across 7 bases. The CDR3 is 15 amino acids. Germline V gene lookup returns CDR1 MRHNA and CDR2 SNTAGT. After removal of 0 bases from V and 5 bases from J, the junction contained 6 bases not matched to a gene. The CDR3, as DNA: TGTGCCAGCAGTGACTCAGGGGGACAGAAGGAGACCCAGTACTTC. This translates into CASSDSGGQKETQYF.

This clone is a singleton in its sample. The chain couples TRBV4-1 to TRBJ2-2, with TRBD1 matching 8 bases. V dropped 0 bases and J dropped 4; count of bases not matched to a gene: 4. This CDR3 has 16 amino acids. Looked up from germline, CDR1 is MGHRA and CDR2 is YSYEKL. In DNA, the CDR3 is TGCGCCAGCAGCCAAGAAGCAGGGGGCATCACCGGGGAGCTGTTTTTT. As protein: CASSQEAGGITGELFF.

V gene TRBV7-9 combines with J gene TRBJ1-4; D uncertain. Per germline, CDR1 SEHNR and CDR2 FQNEAQ (reference sequence). V lost 6 bases and J lost 5, with 4 bases in between. The CDR3 loop spans 11 amino acids. CDR3 DNA sequence: TGTGCCAGCAGTCCGAATGAAAAACTGTTTTTT. Translated, it gives CASSPNEKLFF.

The J gene is TRBJ2-7, the V gene TRBV27; D perhaps matches TRBD1 (6 bases). This CDR3 comprises 15 residues. The germline V gene has CDR1 MNHEY and CDR2 SMNVEV (reference sequence). V was clipped by 4 bases and J by 1 base, with 14 bases between them. CDR3 in amino acids: CASSSSGDTSYEQYF. The CDR3 bases are TGTGCCAGCAGTTCTTCCGGGGACACATCCTACGAGCAGTACTTC.

V usage is TRBV12-5 and J usage is TRBJ1-5, with D uncertain. V gave up 2 bases and J gave up 10 bases, with 15 bases separating them. The CDR3 spans 14 residues. CDR1 and CDR2 (germline): LGHNT, FRNRAP. The CDR3 protein is CASGLMQVNRPQHF. The DNA for the CDR3 is TGTGCTAGTGGTTTGATGCAGGTCAATCGACCCCAGCATTTT.

This chain connects TRBV3-1 (or the pseudogene TRBV3-2) to TRBJ2-5; 15 bases agree with TRBD2. The CDR3 has 17 residues. After removal of 7 bases from V and 0 bases from J, the junction contained 6 bases not matched to a gene. From germline, CDR1 is LGHDT and CDR2 YNNKEL (reference sequence). The CDR3 protein is CASTPGLAGGYQETQYF. CDR3 bases: TGTGCCAGCACCCCGGGACTAGCGGGGGGATACCAAGAGACCCAGTACTTC.

This rearrangement joins TRBV30 to TRBJ2-7; 13 nucleotides line up with TRBD2. Looked up from germline, CDR1 is GTSNPN and CDR2 is SVGIG (reference sequence). The CDR3 has 15 residues. With 3 bases clipped from V and 0 bases from J, the junction kept 2 bases outside the gene matches. In DNA, the CDR3 is TGTGCCTGGAGCGGGACTAGCGGGACCTCCTACGAGCAGTACTTC. This sequence encodes CAWSGTSGTSYEQYF.

The chain carries TRBV29-1 and TRBJ2-3, with 7 bases aligning to TRBD1. CDR3 size: 13 residues. V shed 3 bases and J 4 bases; nucleotides not matched to a gene: 4. From germline, CDR1 is SQVTM and CDR2 ANQGSEA. CDR3 protein: CSVDVGQADTQYF. CDR3 nucleotides: TGCAGCGTTGATGTCGGACAGGCAGATACGCAGTATTTT.

The chain joins TRBV19 to TRBJ2-1, with TRBD1 matching 9 bases. After removal of 6 bases from V and 4 bases from J, the junction contained 19 bases not matched to a gene. The CDR3 contains 19 residues. Germline lookup yields CDR1 LNHDA and CDR2 SQIVND (reference sequence). DNA of the CDR3: TGTGCCAGTAGCGCGGGACAGGGTCGCGGGACTCGCCTTTACAATGAGCAGTTCTTC. It codes for CASSAGQGRGTRLYNEQFF.

This clone was recorded a few times. The rearrangement links TRBV7-9 to TRBJ2-1, with no clear D. V dropped 8 bases and J dropped 0 bases, with 8 bases sitting between them. In germline, CDR1 is SEHNR, CDR2 FQNEAQ (reference sequence). This CDR3 contains 13 residues. This CDR3 is CASGLSSYNEQFF. The DNA of the CDR3 is TGTGCCAGCGGGCTTAGCTCCTACAATGAGCAGTTCTTC.

This clone was detected only a few times. CDR3 residues: CSVSRDTQYF. In nucleotides, the CDR3 is TGCAGCGTTTCACGGGATACGCAGTATTTT. The chain couples TRBV29-1 to TRBJ2-3, with no clear D. V was trimmed by 5 bases and J by 6 bases, leaving 6 bases between them. The CDR3 sequence is 10 residues long. Germline V gives CDR1 SQVTM, CDR2 ANQGSEA.

The chain links TRBV4-1 to TRBJ2-7; TRBD2 matches 7 bases. CDR1 is MGHRA, CDR2 YSYEKL, per germline. V was pared by 4 bases and J by 4 bases, with 10 bases of the junction left unmatched. The CDR3 contains 15 residues. DNA for the CDR3: TGCGCCAGCAGCCGTTTGCGGGAGCCCGGTTACGAGCAGTACTTC. Its protein product is CASSRLREPGYEQYF.

This chain connects TRBV21-1 to TRBJ2-3; the table's D call, TRBD1, has no DNA check behind it. TRBV21-1 is marked as a pseudogene. The CDR3 has 17 amino acids. CDR3 in amino acids: CASSKALTGNGTDTQYF. The CDR3 DNA sequence: TGTGCCAGCAGCAAAGCGCTGACAGGGAACGGCACAGATACGCAGTATTTT.

This clone was counted a few times. The CDR3 does not end in the conserved phenylalanine or tryptophan, so this is likely a read error. The DNA is omitted, as the CDR3 cannot be located on it reliably, and the CDR3 follows TCRdb's listing. The chain recombines TRBV2 with TRBJ2-3; the D call of TRBD1 is as the table states it, not checked on the DNA. Germline lookup yields CDR1 SNHLY and CDR2 FYNNEI. The CDR3 length equals 10 residues, ends included. CDR3 loop: CASRLPGQAG.

V gene TRBV6-5 combines with J gene TRBJ2-7; D unresolved. V shed 10 bases and J shed 5 bases, with 21 bases lying between them. The CDR3 runs 14 residues. Per germline, CDR1 MNHEY and CDR2 SVGAGI. CDR3 sequence: CATETRPPWDEQYF. In DNA, the CDR3 is TGTGCCACCGAAACCAGGCCACCCTGGGACGAGCAGTACTTC.

The CDR3 DNA reads TGTGCCATCGCTAAAGCTCTAAACGTTGAGCAGTTCTTC. Its protein is CAIAKALNVEQFF. This rearrangement joins TRBV10-3 to TRBJ2-1; D gene uncertain. There are 13 residues in the CDR3. Between the trimmed V and J ends, which lost 8 bases and 9 bases, there was a span of 17 bases. Germline V gene data show CDR1 as ENHRY and CDR2 as SYGVKD.

V and J are TRBV5-1 and TRBJ2-7; 9 nucleotides agree with TRBD2. This CDR3 is 16 amino acids long. V trimming: 4 bases; J trimming: 5 bases; junction bases outside the gene matches: 13. Germline loops: CDR1 SGHRS, CDR2 YFSETQ. Here the CDR3 DNA reads TGCGCCAGCAGCCTCCAAGGGGGGACTAGCTACCACGAGCAGTACTTC. The encoded protein is CASSLQGGTSYHEQYF.

The rearrangement uses TRBV27 and TRBJ2-3, with 10 bases fitting TRBD2. The CDR3 loop spans 15 amino acids. Germline trimming cut 6 bases from V and 4 bases from J; bases unmatched to any gene: 7. CDR1 is MNHEY, CDR2 SMNVEV, per germline (reference sequence). The CDR3 DNA is TGTGCCAGCAGATCTCCTAGCGGGAGTCCAGATACGCAGTATTTT. Protein sequence: CASRSPSGSPDTQYF.

This chain connects TRBV18 to TRBJ2-7; unclear D gene. This CDR3 spans 13 amino acids. CDR1 is KGHSH, CDR2 LQKENI, per germline. V was cut by 2 bases and J by 6 bases, with 11 bases left in between. The CDR3, as DNA: TGTGCCAGCTCACCAGAGGTTAACGGCGAGCAGTACTTC. This codes for CASSPEVNGEQYF.

This clone was seen a single time. This rearrangement joins TRBV19 to TRBJ2-3; TRBD1 might be the D (5 bases). This CDR3 region has 16 residues. Germline lookup yields CDR1 LNHDA and CDR2 SQIVND (reference sequence). Trimming removed 6 bases from V and 0 bases from J, with 16 bases in between. This CDR3 is CASRAGPFLSTDTQYF. In DNA, the CDR3 is TGTGCCAGTAGAGCAGGGCCCTTCCTAAGCACAGATACGCAGTATTTT.

This sequence joins TRBV2 and TRBJ1-6; 7 bases line up with TRBD1. V gave up 10 bases and J gave up 3 bases; unmatched junction bases: 12. The V gene's germline CDR1 is SNHLY and CDR2 FYNNEI. CDR3 length: 16 residues. CDR3 in amino acids: CATGSGDSLYNSPLHF. CDR3 nucleotides: TGTGCCACGGGTTCCGGGGACAGCCTCTATAATTCACCCCTCCACTTT.

The chain recombines TRBV3-1 (or the pseudogene TRBV3-2) with TRBJ1-6, with 12 bases fitting TRBD1. Trimming took 3 bases from V and 9 from J; bases not matched to a gene: 9. This CDR3 contains 17 residues. CDR1 is LGHDT, CDR2 YNNKEL, per germline (reference sequence). DNA for the CDR3: TGTGCCAGCAGCCAGCCCCGGGACAGGGGGCAGGGTTCACCCCTCCACTTT. It yields the protein CASSQPRDRGQGSPLHF.

V is TRBV3-1 (or the pseudogene TRBV3-2) and J is TRBJ1-6; weak D call: TRBD1 (5 bases). Between the trimmed V and J ends, which lost 0 bases and 8 bases, there was a span of 11 bases. The CDR3 contains 15 residues. CDR1 and CDR2 from the germline V gene are LGHDT and YNNKEL (reference sequence). CDR3: CASSQDWGGDSPLHF. CDR3 nucleotide sequence: TGTGCCAGCAGCCAAGATTGGGGGGGGGATTCACCCCTCCACTTT.

The chain couples TRBV7-8 to TRBJ1-2, with D perhaps matching TRBD1 (5 bases). In germline, CDR1 is SGHVS, CDR2 FQNEAQ. This CDR3 spans 14 amino acids. V was pared by 2 bases and J by 8 bases, with 15 bases between. CDR3 bases: TGTGCCAGCAGCTTAAGCGCAGGGCTGGGGGGCTACACCTTC. Translating it yields CASSLSAGLGGYTF.

V gene TRBV2 combines with J gene TRBJ2-1; 11 positions agree with TRBD1. J gave up 7 bases and V 6 bases, and 5 bases lay outside the gene matches. The CDR3 is made up of 14 amino acids. Germline-derived CDR1 and CDR2 are SNHLY and FYNNEI. The CDR3 here is CASRGQGAKNEQFF. CDR3 coding DNA: TGTGCCAGCAGAGGACAGGGGGCGAAGAATGAGCAGTTCTTC. Complete variable domain (other parts from reference TRBV2 and TRBJ2-1): EPEVTQTPSHQVTQMGQEVILRCVPISNHLYFYWYRQILGQKVEFLVSFYNNEISEKSEIFDDQFSVERPDGSNFTLKIRSTKLEDSAMYFCASRGQGAKNEQFFGPGTRLTVL.

The genes are TRBV5-1 and TRBJ2-3, with 8 bases matching TRBD2. The CDR3 covers 15 residues. Trimming cost V 4 bases and J 4 bases; bases outside gene matches: 8. The germline V gene encodes CDR1 SGHRS and CDR2 YFSETQ. The CDR3 DNA is TGCGCCAGCAGCCCCCCCGGGAGGGCCCCAGATACGCAGTATTTT. Translation gives CASSPPGRAPDTQYF.

The V gene is TRBV21-1, the J gene TRBJ2-7; the tabulated D call, TRBD1, remains unverified against the DNA. TRBV21-1 is assigned pseudogene status. The CDR3 covers 14 residues. The CDR3: CASSHRDRGHEQYF. In nucleotides, the CDR3 is TGTGCCAGCAGCCACCGGGACAGGGGCCACGAGCAGTACTTC.